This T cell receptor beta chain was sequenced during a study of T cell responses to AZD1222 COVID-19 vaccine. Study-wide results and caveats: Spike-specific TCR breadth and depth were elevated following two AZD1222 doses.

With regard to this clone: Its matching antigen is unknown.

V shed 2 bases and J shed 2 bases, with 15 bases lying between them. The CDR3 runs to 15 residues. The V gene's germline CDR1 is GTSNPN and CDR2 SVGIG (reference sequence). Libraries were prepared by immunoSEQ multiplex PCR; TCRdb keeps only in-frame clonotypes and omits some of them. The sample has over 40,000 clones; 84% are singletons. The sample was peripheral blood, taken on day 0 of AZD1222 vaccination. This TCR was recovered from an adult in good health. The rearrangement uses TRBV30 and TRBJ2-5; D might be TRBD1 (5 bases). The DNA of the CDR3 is TGTGCCTGGAGTCCCCAGGCAGGGCATCAAGAGACCCAGTACTTC. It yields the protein CAWSPQAGHQETQYF.